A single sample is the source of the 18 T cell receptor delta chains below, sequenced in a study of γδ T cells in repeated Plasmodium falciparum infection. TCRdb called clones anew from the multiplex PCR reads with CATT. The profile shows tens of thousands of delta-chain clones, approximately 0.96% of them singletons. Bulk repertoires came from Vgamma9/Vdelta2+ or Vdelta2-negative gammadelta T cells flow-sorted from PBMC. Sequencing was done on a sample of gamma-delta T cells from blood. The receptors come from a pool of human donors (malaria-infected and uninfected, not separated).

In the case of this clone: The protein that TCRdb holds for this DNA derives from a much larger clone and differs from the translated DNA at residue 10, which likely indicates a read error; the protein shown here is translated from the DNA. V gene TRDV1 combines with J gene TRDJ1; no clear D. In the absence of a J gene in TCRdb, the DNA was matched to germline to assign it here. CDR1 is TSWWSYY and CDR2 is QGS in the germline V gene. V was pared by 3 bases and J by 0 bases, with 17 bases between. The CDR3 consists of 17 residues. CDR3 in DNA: TGTGCTCTTGGGGAGAGGCACCCCGTCCCTTACACCGATAAACTCATCTTT. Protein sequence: CALGERHPVPYTDKLIF.

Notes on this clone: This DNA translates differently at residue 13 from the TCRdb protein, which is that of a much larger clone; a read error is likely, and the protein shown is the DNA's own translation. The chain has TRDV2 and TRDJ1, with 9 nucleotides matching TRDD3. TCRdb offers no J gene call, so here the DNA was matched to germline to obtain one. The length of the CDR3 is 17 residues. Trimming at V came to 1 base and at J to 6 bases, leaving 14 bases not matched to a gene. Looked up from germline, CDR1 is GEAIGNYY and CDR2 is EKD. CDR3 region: CACDTIRRGYEGYKLIF. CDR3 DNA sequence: TGTGCCTGTGACACTATACGGCGGGGATACGAAGGCTATAAACTCATCTTT.

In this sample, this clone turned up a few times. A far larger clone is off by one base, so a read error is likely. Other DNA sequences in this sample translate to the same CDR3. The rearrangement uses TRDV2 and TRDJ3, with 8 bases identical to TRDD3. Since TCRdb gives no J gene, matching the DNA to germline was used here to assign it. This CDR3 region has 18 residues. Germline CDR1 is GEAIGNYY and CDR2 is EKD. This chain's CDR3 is CACVQLGVESWDTRQMFF. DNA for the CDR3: TGTGCCTGTGTCCAACTGGGGGTAGAATCCTGGGATACCCGACAGATGTTTTTC.

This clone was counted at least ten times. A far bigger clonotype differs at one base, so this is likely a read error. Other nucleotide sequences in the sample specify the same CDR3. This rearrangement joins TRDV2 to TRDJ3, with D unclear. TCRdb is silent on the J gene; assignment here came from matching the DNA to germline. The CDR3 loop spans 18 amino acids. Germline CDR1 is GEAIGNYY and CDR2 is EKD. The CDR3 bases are TGTGCCTGTGACACCGTCACGCCAGGGGCCAGGGACACCCGGCAGATGTTTTTC. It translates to CACDTVTPGARDTRQMFF.

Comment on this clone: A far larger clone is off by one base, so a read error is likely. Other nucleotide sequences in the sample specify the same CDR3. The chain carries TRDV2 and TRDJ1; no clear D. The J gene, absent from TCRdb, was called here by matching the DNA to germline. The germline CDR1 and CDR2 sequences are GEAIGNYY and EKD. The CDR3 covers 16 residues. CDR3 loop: CACDQCRPSKPDKLIF. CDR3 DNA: TGCGCCTGTGACCAATGCCGCCCCTCCAAGCCCGATAAACTCATCTTT.

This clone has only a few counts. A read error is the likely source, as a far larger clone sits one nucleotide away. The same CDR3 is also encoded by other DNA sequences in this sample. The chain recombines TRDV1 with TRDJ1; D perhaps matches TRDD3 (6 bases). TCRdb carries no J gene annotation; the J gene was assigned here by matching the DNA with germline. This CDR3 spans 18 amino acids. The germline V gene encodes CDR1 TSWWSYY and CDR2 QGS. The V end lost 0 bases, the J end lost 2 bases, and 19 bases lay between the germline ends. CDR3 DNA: TGTGCTCTTGGGGAACTAAGTCCCACGGAGGATACAACCGATAAACTCATCTTT. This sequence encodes CALGELSPTEDTTDKLIF.

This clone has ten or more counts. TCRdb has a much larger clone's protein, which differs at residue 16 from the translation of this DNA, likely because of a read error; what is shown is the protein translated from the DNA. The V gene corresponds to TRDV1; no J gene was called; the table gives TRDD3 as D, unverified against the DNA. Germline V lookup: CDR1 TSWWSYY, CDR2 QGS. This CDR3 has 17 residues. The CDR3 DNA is TGTGCTCTTGGGGGACCTTCCTTGTGGGGGATAAAGGCTAAACTCACCTTT. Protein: CALGGPSLWGIKAKLTF.

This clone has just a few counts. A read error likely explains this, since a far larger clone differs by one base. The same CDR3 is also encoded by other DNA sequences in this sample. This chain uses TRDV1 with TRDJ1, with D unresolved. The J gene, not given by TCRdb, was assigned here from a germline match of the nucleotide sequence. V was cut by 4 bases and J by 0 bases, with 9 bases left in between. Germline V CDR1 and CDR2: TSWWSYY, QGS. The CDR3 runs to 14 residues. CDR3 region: CALGGPGDTDKLIF. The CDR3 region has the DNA TGTGCTCTTGGGGGTCCCGGGGACACCGATAAACTCATCTTT.

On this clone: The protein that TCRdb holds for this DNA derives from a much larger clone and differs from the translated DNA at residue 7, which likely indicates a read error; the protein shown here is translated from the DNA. The chain's CDR3 is CACDTKSYQPMYTDKLIF. CDR3 coding DNA: TGTGCCTGTGACACGAAGTCCTACCAGCCGATGTACACCGATAAACTCATCTTT. The chain couples TRDV2 to TRDJ1; possibly TRDD2 for D (6 bases). The J gene is not listed in TCRdb, so it was assigned here from a DNA match to germline. This CDR3 has 18 amino acids. Trimming left V 1 base short and J 0 bases short, with 20 bases between. Germline CDR1 GEAIGNYY, CDR2 EKD.

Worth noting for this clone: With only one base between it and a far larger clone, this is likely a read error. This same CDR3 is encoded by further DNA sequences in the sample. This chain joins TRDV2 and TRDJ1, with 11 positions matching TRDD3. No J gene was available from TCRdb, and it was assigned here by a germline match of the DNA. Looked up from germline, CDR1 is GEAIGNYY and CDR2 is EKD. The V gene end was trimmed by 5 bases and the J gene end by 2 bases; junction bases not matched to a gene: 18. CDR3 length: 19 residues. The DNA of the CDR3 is TGTGCCTGTGTCGGGTTGGACCTGGGGGATACCCCGTGGACCGATAAACTCATCTTT. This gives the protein CACVGLDLGDTPWTDKLIF.

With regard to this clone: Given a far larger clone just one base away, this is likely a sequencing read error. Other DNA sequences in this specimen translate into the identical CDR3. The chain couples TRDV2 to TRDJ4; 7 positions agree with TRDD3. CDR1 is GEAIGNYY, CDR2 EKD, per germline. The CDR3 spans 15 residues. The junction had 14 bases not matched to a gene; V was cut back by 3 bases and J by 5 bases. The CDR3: CACDPGMGDVRPLIF. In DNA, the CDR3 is TGTGCCTGTGACCCGGGGATGGGGGACGTCAGGCCCCTGATCTTT.

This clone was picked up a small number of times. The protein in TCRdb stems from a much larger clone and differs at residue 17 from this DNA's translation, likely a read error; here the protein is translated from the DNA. The CDR3: CALGDFPSVRGILGDTLDKLIF. The CDR3 bases are TGTGCTCTTGGAGATTTCCCTTCTGTGAGGGGGATACTGGGGGATACACTCGATAAACTCATCTTT. This chain uses TRDV1 with TRDJ1, with 12 positions matching TRDD3. TCRdb supplies no J gene; here it was assigned by aligning the nucleotide sequence to germline. With V trimmed by 6 bases and J by 4 bases, 27 bases remained unmatched. Germline V CDR1 and CDR2: TSWWSYY, QGS. This CDR3 has 22 residues.

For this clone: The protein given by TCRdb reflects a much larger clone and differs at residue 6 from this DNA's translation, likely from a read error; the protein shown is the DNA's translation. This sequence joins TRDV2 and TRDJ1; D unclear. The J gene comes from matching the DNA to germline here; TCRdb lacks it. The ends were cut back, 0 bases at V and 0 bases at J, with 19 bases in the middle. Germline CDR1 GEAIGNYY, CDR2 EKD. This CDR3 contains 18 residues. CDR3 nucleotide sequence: TGTGCCTGTGACACCTGGTCTAAGGTCCATCCGTACACCGATAAACTCATCTTT. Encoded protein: CACDTWSKVHPYTDKLIF.

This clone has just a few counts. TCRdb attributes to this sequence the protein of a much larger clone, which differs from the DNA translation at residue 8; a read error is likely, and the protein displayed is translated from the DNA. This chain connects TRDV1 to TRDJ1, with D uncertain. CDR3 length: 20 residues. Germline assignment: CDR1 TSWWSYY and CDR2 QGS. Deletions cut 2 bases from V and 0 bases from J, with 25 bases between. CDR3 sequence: CALGERQAPGVLLHTDKLIF. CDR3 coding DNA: TGTGCTCTTGGGGAAAGACAAGCCCCAGGAGTACTTCTCCACACCGATAAACTCATCTTT.

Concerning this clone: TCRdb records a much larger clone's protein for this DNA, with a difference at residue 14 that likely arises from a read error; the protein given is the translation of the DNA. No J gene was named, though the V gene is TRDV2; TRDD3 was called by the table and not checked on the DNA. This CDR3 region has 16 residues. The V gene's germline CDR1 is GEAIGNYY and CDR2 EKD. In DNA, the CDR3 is TGTGCCTGTGACACACTCTGGGGGCCACACACCGATAAACACATCTTT. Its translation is CACDTLWGPHTDKHIF.

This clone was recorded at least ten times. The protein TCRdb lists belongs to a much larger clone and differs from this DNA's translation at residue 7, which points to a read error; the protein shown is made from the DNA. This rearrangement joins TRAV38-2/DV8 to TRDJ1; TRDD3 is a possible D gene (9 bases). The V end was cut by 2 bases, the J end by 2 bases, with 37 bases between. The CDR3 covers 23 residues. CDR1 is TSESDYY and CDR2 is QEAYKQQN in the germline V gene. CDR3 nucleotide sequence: TGTGCTTATAGGAGTAAGACTTCCTTCCTAGACCCTACTGGGGGACACGGGACCGATAAACTCATCTTT. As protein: CAYRSKTSFLDPTGGHGTDKLIF.

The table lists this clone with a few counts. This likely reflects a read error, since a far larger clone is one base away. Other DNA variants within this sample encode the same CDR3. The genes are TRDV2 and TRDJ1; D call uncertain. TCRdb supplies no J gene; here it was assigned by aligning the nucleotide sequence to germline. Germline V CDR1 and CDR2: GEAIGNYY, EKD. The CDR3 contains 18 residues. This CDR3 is CACDTLHARSEYTDKLIF. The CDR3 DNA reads TGTGCCTGCGACACTTTGCACGCGCGGAGTGAGTACACCGATAAACTCATCTTT.

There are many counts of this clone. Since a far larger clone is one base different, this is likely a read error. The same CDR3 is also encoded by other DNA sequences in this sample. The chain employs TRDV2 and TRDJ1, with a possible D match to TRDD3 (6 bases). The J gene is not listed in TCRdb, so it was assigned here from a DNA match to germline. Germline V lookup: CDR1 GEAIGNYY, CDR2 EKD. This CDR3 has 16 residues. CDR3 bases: TGTGCCTGCGACACGGTGGGAGGGGGACCCACCGATAAACTCATCTTT. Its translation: CACDTVGGGPTDKLIF.